The T cell receptor beta chain described here comes from a study of patients and donors after allogeneic stem cell transplantation. The CDR3 totals 16 residues. Germline V gene data show CDR1 as MGHDK and CDR2 as SYGVNS. V lost 2 bases and J lost 7; bases outside the gene matches: 5. Each CDR3 protein gets one entry after TCRdb re-called the RT-PCR reads with MiXCR. The table lists about 960,000 distinct CDR3 sequences, approximately 18% of them singletons. The sample taken for sequencing was blood, either unsorted or a sorted T cell fraction (not recorded which). The rearrangement uses TRBV25-1 and TRBJ1-6; 10 bases line up with TRBD1. The source is a human donor who was either an allogeneic HSCT recipient or a stem cell or donor lymphocyte infusion donor (not recorded which). It is not recorded whose cells these are; they may come from a transplant donor. This CDR3 is CASSEGTGAGNSPLHF. The CDR3, as DNA: TGTGCCAGCAGTGAAGGGACAGGGGCAGGGAATTCACCCCTCCACTTT.